What follows are 25 T cell receptor beta chains derived from one specimen sequenced in a study of shared clonotypes between healthy human individuals. Clones were read by immunoSEQ multiplex PCR, and TCRdb kept only the in-frame ones, dropping some. The sample holds about 2.4 million clones, 93% seen once. The sequencing input was naive CD4+ T cells from PBMCs. As to subset: CD45RA+ positively selected. The source is a man between 18 and 29 years old in good health. Some clones in this sample may be carry-over from other donors' samples.

The V gene is TRBV10-3, the J gene TRBJ2-3; weak D call: TRBD1 (6 bases). Germline V gives CDR1 ENHRY, CDR2 SYGVKD. Trimming cost V 3 bases and J 4 bases, with 8 bases left between them. This CDR3 is built from 13 residues. The chain's CDR3 is CAISDSGADTQYF. CDR3 nucleotide sequence: TGTGCCATCAGTGATTCAGGGGCAGATACGCAGTATTTT.

The chain links TRBV7-2 to TRBJ1-1; D may be TRBD1 (5 bases). V was trimmed by 3 bases and J by 0 bases, leaving 8 bases between them. The CDR3 is 14 residues long. Per germline, CDR1 SGHTA and CDR2 FQGNSA. The CDR3 sequence is CASSLTALNTEAFF. CDR3 sequence (DNA): TGTGCCAGCAGCTTGACAGCCTTGAACACTGAAGCTTTCTTT. Full variable domain (outside the CDR3, taken from reference TRBV7-2 and TRBJ1-1): GAGVSQSPSNKVTEKGKDVELRCDPISGHTALYWYRQSLGQGLEFLIYFQGNSAPDKSGLPSDRFSAERTGGSVSTLTIQRTQQEDSAVYLCASSLTALNTEAFFGQGTRLTVV.

This chain connects TRBV6-4 to TRBJ2-2; the D is unclear. From germline, CDR1 is MRHNA and CDR2 SNTAGT. Between the trimmed V and J ends, which lost 4 bases and 7 bases, there was a span of 16 bases. CDR3 length: 15 residues. The chain's CDR3 is CASSVFGRNGGELFF. As DNA, the CDR3 is TGTGCCAGCAGTGTCTTTGGCCGGAACGGCGGGGAGCTGTTTTTT.

This chain uses TRBV5-4 with TRBJ2-2; D is unclear. Germline CDR1 and CDR2: SGHNT and YYREEE (reference sequence). This CDR3 has 12 amino acids. V lost 3 bases to trimming and J lost 3 bases, with 3 bases between them. As DNA, the CDR3 is TGTGCCAGCAGCTCTCACACCGGGGAGCTGTTTTTT. Translating gives CASSSHTGELFF.

The V gene is TRBV2, the J gene TRBJ2-2; TRBD2 matches at 9 bases. V shed 6 bases and J 6 bases; nucleotides not matched to a gene: 5. In germline, CDR1 is SNHLY, CDR2 FYNNEI. CDR3 length equals 14 residues. The CDR3, as DNA: TGTGCCAGCAGGGCCGAGCGGGAGGCCGGGGAGCTGTTTTTT. Its protein is CASRAEREAGELFF.

This clone was counted only a few times. The CDR3 here is CASSHRGDREGTF. CDR3 bases: TGTGCCAGCTCCCACAGGGGAGACAGAGAGGGCACCTTC. The V call is TRBV18, the J call TRBJ1-2; 7 bases are shared with TRBD1. CDR1 is KGHSH, CDR2 LQKENI, per germline. The CDR3 spans 13 residues. The trim removed 6 bases at V and 13 bases at J, leaving 14 bases unmatched.

Note on this clone: Additional DNA sequences in this sample encode the identical CDR3. The rearrangement links TRBV6-6 to TRBJ1-1; the D is unclear. The CDR3 covers 13 residues. Per germline, CDR1 MNHNY and CDR2 SVGAGI (reference sequence). The germline V and J ends were trimmed by 2 bases and 0 bases, with 4 bases remaining between them. The DNA of the CDR3 is TGTGCCAGCAGTTACAGGGTGAACACTGAAGCTTTCTTT. Amino acids: CASSYRVNTEAFF.

CDR3 in amino acids: CASTPSQGFYGYTF. The CDR3 DNA follows: TGCGCCAGCACCCCGAGTCAGGGGTTCTATGGCTACACCTTC. This chain joins TRBV5-1 and TRBJ1-2; possibly TRBD1 for D (6 bases). V lost 6 bases and J lost 4, with 16 bases in between. This CDR3 region has 14 residues. CDR1 is SGHRS and CDR2 is YFSETQ in the germline V gene.

The chain couples TRBV19 to TRBJ1-1; D is possibly TRBD1 (6 bases). V was cut by 3 bases and J by 9 bases, with 11 bases left in between. CDR1 and CDR2 from the germline V gene are LNHDA and SQIVND (reference sequence). This CDR3 spans 12 amino acids. In DNA form, the CDR3 reads TGTGCCAGTAGTATTACCGGGACAAAAGCTTTCTTT. This gives the protein CASSITGTKAFF. Full variable domain (missing parts from reference TRBV19 and TRBJ1-1): DGGITQSPKYLFRKEGQNVTLSCEQNLNHDAMYWYRQDPGQGLRLIYYSQIVNDFQKGDIAEGYSVSREKKESFPLTVTSAQKNPTAFYLCASSITGTKAFFGQGTRLTVV.

V gene TRBV27 combines with J gene TRBJ2-7, with D uncertain. Trimming left V 4 bases short and J 0 bases short, with 10 bases between. CDR3 size: 14 residues. Germline CDR1 reads MNHEY; CDR2 reads SMNVEV (reference sequence). The CDR3 protein is CASSYLGSSYEQYF. CDR3 in DNA: TGTGCCAGCAGTTACCTGGGGTCCTCCTACGAGCAGTACTTC.

This rearrangement joins TRBV14 to TRBJ2-7, with 12 bases fitting TRBD1. The CDR3 contains 17 residues. J gave up 7 bases and V 3 bases, and 13 bases lay outside the gene matches. From germline, CDR1 is SGHDN and CDR2 FVKESK. CDR3 bases: TGTGCCAGCAGCCAGGCTGGAGGGGGACAGGGGGCGAGGGAGCAGTACTTC. This encodes CASSQAGGGQGAREQYF.

This clone was detected a few times. The CDR3 coding sequence is TGTGCGATCTATCTGGAGTTCCCCCACTACACCTTC. Its protein product is CAIYLEFPHYTF. This rearrangement joins TRBV2 to TRBJ1-2; D ambiguous. The CDR3 length is 12 residues. Germline V gene sequence: CDR1 SNHLY, CDR2 FYNNEI.

This clone came up once. Other nucleotide sequences in the sample specify the same CDR3. V is TRBV18 and J is TRBJ2-2; no clear D. Per germline, CDR1 KGHSH and CDR2 LQKENI. This CDR3 is 16 amino acids long. The V end was cut by 0 bases, the J end by 1 base, with 9 bases between. CDR3 loop: CASSPPTGRNTGELFF. The CDR3 bases are TGTGCCAGCTCACCACCAACCGGCCGGAACACCGGGGAGCTGTTTTTT.

V and J are TRBV28 and TRBJ1-5; 7 bases are shared with TRBD1. The V gene end was trimmed by 5 bases and the J gene end by 0 bases; junction bases not matched to a gene: 13. Looked up from germline, CDR1 is MDHEN and CDR2 is SYDVKM. The CDR3 runs to 18 residues. CDR3 nucleotide sequence: TGTGCCAGCAGTCCCCCGCCGTGGGACAGCCGTAGCAATCAGCCCCAGCATTTT. It specifies CASSPPPWDSRSNQPQHF. Looking up the rest from reference TRBV28 and TRBJ1-5 gives the full variable domain: DVKVTQSSRYLVKRTGEKVFLECVQDMDHENMFWYRQDPGLGLRLIYFSYDVKMKEKGDIPEGYSVSREKKERFSLILESASTNQTSMYLCASSPPPWDSRSNQPQHFGDGTRLSIL.

This rearrangement joins TRBV19 to TRBJ1-3; D is unresolved. Germline assignment: CDR1 LNHDA and CDR2 SQIVND (reference sequence). V was pared by 5 bases and J by 0 bases, with 8 bases between. This CDR3 comprises 14 residues. The CDR3 loop is CASSQPGSGNTIYF. CDR3 in DNA: TGTGCCAGTAGTCAACCCGGCTCTGGAAACACCATATATTTT.

The chain employs TRBV18 and TRBJ2-2, with TRBD2 identical over 8 bases. CDR3 length equals 18 residues. The J segment lost 3 bases and the V segment lost 6 bases, leaving 15 bases of the junction unmatched. Germline V gene data show CDR1 as KGHSH and CDR2 as LQKENI. The CDR3 nucleotides read TGTGCCAGCTCCCTCACCAATGCCGGGAGGGCCGACACCGGGGAGCTGTTTTTT. Translating it yields CASSLTNAGRADTGELFF.

In DNA, the CDR3 is TGTGCCAGCAGCTCCAGGGAAAGACAGCCCCAGCATTTT. Protein sequence: CASSSRERQPQHF. The chain employs TRBV13 and TRBJ1-5; tentative D call: TRBD1 (5 bases). Per germline, CDR1 PRHDT and CDR2 FYEKMQ (reference sequence). The CDR3 totals 13 residues. Trimming took off 4 bases at V and 7 bases at J, with 11 bases between the two ends. Full variable domain (rest looked up from reference TRBV13 and TRBJ1-5): AAGVIQSPRHLIKEKRETATLKCYPIPRHDTVYWYQQGPGQDPQFLISFYEKMQSDKGSIPDRFSAQQFSDYHSELNMSSLELGDSALYFCASSSRERQPQHFGDGTRLSIL.

V gene TRBV5-4 combines with J gene TRBJ2-7; 7 positions agree with TRBD1. The trim removed 0 bases at V and 3 bases at J, leaving 18 bases unmatched. This CDR3 has 19 residues. Germline V gene data show CDR1 as SGHNT and CDR2 as YYREEE (reference sequence). CDR3 DNA: TGTGCCAGCAGCTTGGGTATAAGGACAGGAGGTTCCCTTTACTACGAGCAGTACTTC. This translates into CASSLGIRTGGSLYYEQYF.

The chain uses TRBV4-2 and TRBJ1-5, with unresolved D. Trimming removed 4 bases from V and 7 bases from J, with 11 bases in between. The length of the CDR3 is 13 residues. Germline V lookup: CDR1 LGHNA, CDR2 YNFKEQ. In nucleotides, the CDR3 is TGTGCCAGCAGCCGAACAGATGGGCAGCCCCAGCATTTT. Its translation: CASSRTDGQPQHF.

The chain carries TRBV5-6 and TRBJ2-7, with D hard to call. From germline, CDR1 is SGHDT and CDR2 YYEEEE. V was clipped by 4 bases and J by 6 bases, with 17 bases between them. This CDR3 is built from 14 residues. The CDR3 bases are TGTGCCAGCAGCCCCAAATCACCCCTACGCGAGCAGTACTTC. As protein: CASSPKSPLREQYF.

As for this clone: Other DNA sequences in this specimen translate into the identical CDR3. The rearrangement links TRBV7-3 to TRBJ2-5; D call uncertain. This CDR3 has 14 residues. Germline V CDR1 and CDR2: SGHTA, FQGTGA. Trimming took 1 base from V and 3 from J, leaving 9 bases between them. The CDR3 loop reads CASSLKGRKETQYF. CDR3 DNA: TGTGCCAGCAGCTTAAAAGGACGTAAAGAGACCCAGTACTTC.

The chain recombines TRBV5-8 with TRBJ2-5; 14 bases align to TRBD2. Germline assignment: CDR1 SGHTS and CDR2 YDEGEE. V was pared by 5 bases and J by 5 bases, with 5 bases of the junction left unmatched. This CDR3 spans 15 amino acids. CDR3 in DNA: TGTGCCAGCAGTTCCGGGACTAGCGGGAGCGAGACCCAGTACTTC. As protein: CASSSGTSGSETQYF.

The chain is built from TRBV6-5 and TRBJ1-6, with 9 bases aligning to TRBD1. V lost 6 bases, J lost 11 bases, and 11 bases stayed unmatched. Germline V gives CDR1 MNHEY, CDR2 SVGAGI. This CDR3 has 15 residues. The chain's CDR3 is CASRRRTGVDTPLHF. The CDR3 nucleotides are TGTGCCAGCAGAAGGAGGACAGGGGTTGATACACCCCTCCACTTT.

This chain links TRBV7-2 with TRBJ2-4; TRBD2 is a possible D gene (5 bases). The V gene's germline CDR1 is SGHTA and CDR2 FQGNSA. The CDR3 spans 19 residues. V lost 5 bases and J lost 0, with 23 bases in between. For the CDR3, the DNA is TGTGCCAGCAGCCAGGATCCGGCCCGAGGGATCCGAGCCAAAAACATTCAGTACTTC. Translated: CASSQDPARGIRAKNIQYF. Supplemented by reference TRBV7-2 and TRBJ2-4, the full variable domain reads GAGVSQSPSNKVTEKGKDVELRCDPISGHTALYWYRQSLGQGLEFLIYFQGNSAPDKSGLPSDRFSAERTGGSVSTLTIQRTQQEDSAVYLCASSQDPARGIRAKNIQYFGAGTRLSVL.

This clone was seen ten or more times. V is TRBV5-4 and J is TRBJ2-4; no definite D call. The CDR3 totals 15 residues. The V and J ends lost 6 bases and 0 bases respectively, with 13 bases between them. Looked up from germline, CDR1 is SGHNT and CDR2 is YYREEE (reference sequence). The CDR3 sequence: CASTDPTSAKNIQYF. CDR3 DNA sequence: TGTGCCAGCACCGATCCCACGTCAGCCAAAAACATTCAGTACTTC.